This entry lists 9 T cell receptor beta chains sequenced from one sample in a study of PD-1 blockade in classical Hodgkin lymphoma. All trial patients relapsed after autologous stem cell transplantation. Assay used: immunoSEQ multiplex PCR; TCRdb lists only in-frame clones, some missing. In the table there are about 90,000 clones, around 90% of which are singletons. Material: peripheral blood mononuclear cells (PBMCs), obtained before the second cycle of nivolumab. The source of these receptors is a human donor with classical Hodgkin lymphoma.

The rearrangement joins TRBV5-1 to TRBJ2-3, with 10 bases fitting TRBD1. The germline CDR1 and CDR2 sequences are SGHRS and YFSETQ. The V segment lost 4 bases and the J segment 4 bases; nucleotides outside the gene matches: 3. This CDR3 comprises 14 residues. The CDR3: CASSLGQGADTQYF. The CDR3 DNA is TGCGCCAGCAGCCTAGGACAGGGGGCAGATACGCAGTATTTT. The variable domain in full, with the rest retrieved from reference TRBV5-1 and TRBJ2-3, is KAGVTQTPRYLIKTRGQQVTLSCSPISGHRSVSWYQQTPGQGLQFLFEYFSETQRNKGNFPGRFSGRQFSNSRSEMNVSTLELGDSALYLCASSLGQGADTQYFGPGTRLTVL.

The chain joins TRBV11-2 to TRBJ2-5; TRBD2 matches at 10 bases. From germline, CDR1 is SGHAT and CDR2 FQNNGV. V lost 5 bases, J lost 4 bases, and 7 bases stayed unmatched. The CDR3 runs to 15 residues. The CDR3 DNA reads TGTGCCAGCAGCCCGAGGGCTAGCGGGAGAGAGACCCAGTACTTC. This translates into CASSPRASGRETQYF. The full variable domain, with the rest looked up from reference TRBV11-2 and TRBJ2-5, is EAGVAQSPRYKIIEKRQSVAFWCNPISGHATLYWYQQILGQGPKLLIQFQNNGVVDDSQLPKDRFSAERLKGVDSTLKIQPAKLEDSAVYLCASSPRASGRETQYFGPGTRLLVL.

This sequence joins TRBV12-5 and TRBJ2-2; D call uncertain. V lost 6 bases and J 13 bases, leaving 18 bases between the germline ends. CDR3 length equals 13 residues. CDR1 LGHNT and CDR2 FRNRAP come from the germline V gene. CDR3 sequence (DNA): TGTGCTAGTGGGTCCGCGGTCCCTGATGGGCTGTTTTTT. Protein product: CASGSAVPDGLFF.

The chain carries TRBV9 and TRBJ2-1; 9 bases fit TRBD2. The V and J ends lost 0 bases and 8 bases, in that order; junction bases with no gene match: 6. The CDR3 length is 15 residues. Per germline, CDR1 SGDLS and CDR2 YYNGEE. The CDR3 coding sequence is TGTGCCAGCAGCGTAGGGGGACTAGCTACCGATGAGCAGTTCTTC. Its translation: CASSVGGLATDEQFF.

DNA for the CDR3: TGTGCCAGCAGTGAATGGGAGTATAGCTCCTACAATGAGCAGTTCTTC. It codes for CASSEWEYSSYNEQFF. The chain joins TRBV6-1 to TRBJ2-1; tentative D call: TRBD2 (5 bases). Germline V gives CDR1 MNHNS, CDR2 SASEGT. The length of the CDR3 is 16 residues. Trimming took 2 bases from V and 0 from J, leaving 11 bases between them.

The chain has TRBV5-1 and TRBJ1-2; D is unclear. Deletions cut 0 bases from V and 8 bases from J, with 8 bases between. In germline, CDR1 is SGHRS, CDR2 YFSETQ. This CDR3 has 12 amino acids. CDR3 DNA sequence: TGCGCCAGCAGCTTGGGGTTGGTCGGCTACACCTTC. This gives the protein CASSLGLVGYTF.

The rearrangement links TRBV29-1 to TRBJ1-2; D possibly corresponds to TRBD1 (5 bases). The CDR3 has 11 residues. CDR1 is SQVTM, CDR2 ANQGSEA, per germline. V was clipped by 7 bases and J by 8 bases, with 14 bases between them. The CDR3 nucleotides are TGCAGCGATAAAGGGGTAGAAGGCTACACCTTC. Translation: CSDKGVEGYTF.

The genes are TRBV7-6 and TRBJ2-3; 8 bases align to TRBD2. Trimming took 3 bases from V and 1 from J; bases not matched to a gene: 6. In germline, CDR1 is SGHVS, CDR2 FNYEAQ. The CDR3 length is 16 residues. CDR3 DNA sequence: TGTGCCAGCAGCTTCGAGCGGGAGATGGGCACAGATACGCAGTATTTT. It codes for CASSFEREMGTDTQYF.

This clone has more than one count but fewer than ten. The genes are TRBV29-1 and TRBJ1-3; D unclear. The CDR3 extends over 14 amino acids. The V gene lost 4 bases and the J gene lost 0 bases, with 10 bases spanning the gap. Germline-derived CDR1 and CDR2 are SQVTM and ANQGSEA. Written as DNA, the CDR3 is TGCAGCGTTGCAGGTCAAAGCTCTGGAAACACCATATATTTT. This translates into CSVAGQSSGNTIYF.